These T cell receptor beta chains were read from a single sample in a study of blood T cell repertoires in COVID-19. The assay was immunoSEQ multiplex PCR, and TCRdb's table has in-frame clones only and misses some. Seen here are 250,000 or so clones, about 80% observed once, and the top ten hold 7.5% to 10%. Sequenced input: peripheral blood. The receptors come from a man older than 75 with acute or convalescent COVID-19. CDR3s include the opening cysteine and the closing phenylalanine or tryptophan. A D gene is named only where the DNA matches it firmly. The listing skips clone size in some rows; elsewhere it reads once, few, many or a size class.

J: TRBJ2-7; size: .; D: .; V: TRBV7-4; CDR3: CASSLAGGPYEQYF; DNA: TGTGCCAGCAGCTTAGCCGGGGGGCCCTACGAGCAGTACTTC
J: TRBJ2-7; size: few; D: .; V: TRBV28; CDR3: CASSPIGGASYEQYF; DNA: TGTGCCAGCAGTCCTATAGGGGGGGCCTCCTACGAGCAGTACTTC
J: TRBJ1-2; size: .; D: TRBD1; V: TRBV5-6; CDR3: CASSLGGGAFYGYTF; DNA: TGTGCCAGCAGCTTGGGAGGGGGCGCATTCTATGGCTACACCTTC
J: TRBJ2-7; size: .; D: .; V: TRBV11-1; CDR3: CASSRVSAYEQYF; DNA: TGTGCCAGCAGCCGTGTCAGTGCCTACGAGCAGTACTTC
J: TRBJ2-5; size: once; D: TRBD1; V: TRBV15; CDR3: CATSRAGTGEETQYF; DNA: TGTGCCACCAGCAGAGCCGGGACAGGTGAAGAGACCCAGTACTTC
J: TRBJ1-2; size: .; D: TRBD1; V: TRBV30; CDR3: CACRPPGQYIYGYTF; DNA: TGTGCCTGTCGTCCACCGGGACAGTACATCTATGGCTACACCTTC
J: TRBJ1-1; size: .; D: TRBD1; V: TRBV5-1; CDR3: CASNTGDSKDTEAFF; DNA: TGCGCCAGCAACACAGGGGATAGTAAAGACACTGAAGCTTTCTTT
J: TRBJ1-2; size: .; D: .; V: TRBV6-2/TRBV6-3; CDR3: CASSYEGIGYTF; DNA: TGTGCCAGCAGTTACGAGGGAATTGGCTACACCTTC
J: TRBJ1-3; size: .; D: .; V: TRBV21-1; CDR3: CASSKAAEGWTGGFSGNTIYF; DNA: TGTGCCAGCAGCAAAGCCGCAGAGGGATGGACAGGGGGCTTTTCTGGAAACACCATATATTTT
J: TRBJ2-7; size: .; D: .; V: TRBV5-1; CDR3: CASSSQGGDYEQYF; DNA: TGCGCCAGCAGCTCTCAGGGGGGAGACTACGAGCAGTACTTC
J: TRBJ2-7; size: .; D: TRBD1; V: TRBV11-1; CDR3: CASSRDRSYEQYF; DNA: TGTGCCAGCAGCCGGGACAGATCCTACGAGCAGTACTTC
J: TRBJ2-3; size: .; D: .; V: TRBV28; CDR3: CASSLYLRATDTQYF; DNA: TGTGCCAGCAGTTTGTATCTCAGGGCCACAGATACGCAGTATTTT
J: TRBJ2-2; size: .; D: .; V: TRBV28; CDR3: CASSPQRTWTGELFF; DNA: TGTGCCAGCAGTCCACAGCGGACGTGGACCGGGGAGCTGTTTTTT
J: TRBJ1-1; size: .; D: TRBD1; V: TRBV10-3; CDR3: CAIVDRLNTEAFF; DNA: TGTGCCATTGTGGACAGGTTGAACACTGAAGCTTTCTTT
J: TRBJ1-4; size: .; D: TRBD1; V: TRBV24-1; CDR3: CATSDSRGSGEKLFF; DNA: TGTGCCACCAGTGATTCCAGGGGGTCAGGTGAAAAACTGTTTTTT
J: TRBJ1-1; size: .; D: .; V: TRBV6-5; CDR3: CASKRESHTEAFF; DNA: TGTGCCAGCAAGAGGGAATCACACACTGAAGCTTTCTTT
J: TRBJ1-4; size: .; D: .; V: TRBV7-9; CDR3: CASSAISTNEKLFF; DNA: TGTGCCAGCAGCGCTATATCAACTAATGAAAAACTGTTTTTT
J: TRBJ2-6; size: .; D: TRBD2; V: TRBV6-5; CDR3: CASSSGRGSGANVLTF; DNA: TGTGCCAGCAGTTCCGGGAGGGGATCTGGGGCCAACGTCCTGACTTTC